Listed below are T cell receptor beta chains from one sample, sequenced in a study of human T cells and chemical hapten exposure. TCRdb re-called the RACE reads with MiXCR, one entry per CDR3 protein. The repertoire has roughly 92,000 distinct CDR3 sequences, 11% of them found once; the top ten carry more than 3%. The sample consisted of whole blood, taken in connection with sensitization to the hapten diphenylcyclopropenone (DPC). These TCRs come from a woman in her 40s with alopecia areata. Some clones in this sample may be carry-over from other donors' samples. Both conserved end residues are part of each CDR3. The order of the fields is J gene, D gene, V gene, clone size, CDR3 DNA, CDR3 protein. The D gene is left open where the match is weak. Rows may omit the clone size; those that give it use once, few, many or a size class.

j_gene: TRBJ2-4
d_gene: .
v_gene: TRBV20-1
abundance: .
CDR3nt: TGCAGTGCTACCCTCCCCCCTGACATTCAGTACTTC
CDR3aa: CSATLPPDIQYF

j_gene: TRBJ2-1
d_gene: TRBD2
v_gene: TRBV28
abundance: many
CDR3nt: TGTGCCAGCAGTACCCGACTAGCGGGAGCCTACAATGAGCAGTTCTTC
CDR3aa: CASSTRLAGAYNEQFF

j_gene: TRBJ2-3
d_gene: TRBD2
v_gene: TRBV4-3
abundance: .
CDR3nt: TGCGCCAGCAGCCGGGGACTAGCGGGACGATGGGGGGCAGATACGCAGTATTTT
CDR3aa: CASSRGLAGRWGADTQYF

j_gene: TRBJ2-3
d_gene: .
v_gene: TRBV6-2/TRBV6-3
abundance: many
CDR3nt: TGTGCCAGCAGTTACGGGGACCCATCTAGCGACCTCGCTCCCACAGATACGCAGTATTTT
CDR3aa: CASSYGDPSSDLAPTDTQYF

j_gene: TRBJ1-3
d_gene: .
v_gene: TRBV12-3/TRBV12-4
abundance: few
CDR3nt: TGTGCCAGCAGGGGGGCAGGCGCAGGCTCTGGAAACACCATATATTTT
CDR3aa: CASRGAGAGSGNTIYF

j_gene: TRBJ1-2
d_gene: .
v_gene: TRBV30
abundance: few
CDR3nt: TGTGCCTGGAGTCCGGGGGTTGGCTACACCTTC
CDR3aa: CAWSPGVGYTF

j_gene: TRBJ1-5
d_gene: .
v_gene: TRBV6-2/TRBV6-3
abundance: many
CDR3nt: TGTGCCAGCAGTTTCTCGGGAAATCAGCCCCAGCATTTT
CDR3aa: CASSFSGNQPQHF

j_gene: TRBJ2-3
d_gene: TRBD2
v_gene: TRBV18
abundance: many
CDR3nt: TGTGCCAGCTCACTCAAAGCGGGAGAAGCAGATACGCAGTATTTT
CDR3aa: CASSLKAGEADTQYF

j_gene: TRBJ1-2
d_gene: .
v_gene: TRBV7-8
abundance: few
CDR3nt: TGTGCCAGCAGCTTAGTGACACCTAACTATGGCTACACCTTC
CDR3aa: CASSLVTPNYGYTF

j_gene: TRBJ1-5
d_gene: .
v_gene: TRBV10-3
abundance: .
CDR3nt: TGTGCCATCAGTGAGGGGAATCAGCCCCAGCATTTT
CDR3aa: CAISEGNQPQHF